This T cell receptor (beta chain) stems from a study of Ad26.COV2.S vaccination and SARS-CoV-2 variants. Broader study findings: Vaccinees reportedly had broad spike-specific CD8+ and CD4+ T cell responses.

Here immunoSEQ multiplex PCR was the method, and the copy in TCRdb shows in-frame clones only, minus some. Of about 350,000 clones listed, 90% to 95% are singletons. A note on this clone: Its specificity is unknown.

Trimming stripped 1 base from V and 2 bases from J, with 10 bases between. Germline assignment: CDR1 LNHDA and CDR2 SQIVND (reference sequence). The CDR3 is 15 amino acids. The genes are TRBV19 and TRBJ2-3, with D hard to call. The clonotype comes from a human donor who had recovered from COVID-19. The sequences come from peripheral blood, collected after recovery from COVID-19. The CDR3 nucleotides read TGTGCCAGTAGTATAGCAGCTGGCCCCACAGATACGCAGTATTTT. Its translation: CASSIAAGPTDTQYF.